The clone carrying this T cell receptor beta chain was detected only once. The data belong to a study of blood T cell repertoires in COVID-19. Using immunoSEQ multiplex PCR, the repertoire was profiled, and TCRdb retains in-frame clones only, with some absent. The table lists 160,000 or so clones, roughly four fifths of them singletons. The sequence was collected from a human donor in a cohort sampled during active COVID-19. Input material: peripheral blood.

The CDR3, as DNA: TGTGCCACCAGTGATCCGACAGGGGGTGGTGAAAAACTGTTTTTT. Translating it yields CATSDPTGGGEKLFF. J is TRBJ1-4 and V is TRBV24-1, with 9 bases aligning to TRBD1. The V segment lost 3 bases and the J segment 7 bases; nucleotides outside the gene matches: 5. There are 15 residues in the CDR3. Germline V lookup: CDR1 KGHDR, CDR2 SFDVKD.